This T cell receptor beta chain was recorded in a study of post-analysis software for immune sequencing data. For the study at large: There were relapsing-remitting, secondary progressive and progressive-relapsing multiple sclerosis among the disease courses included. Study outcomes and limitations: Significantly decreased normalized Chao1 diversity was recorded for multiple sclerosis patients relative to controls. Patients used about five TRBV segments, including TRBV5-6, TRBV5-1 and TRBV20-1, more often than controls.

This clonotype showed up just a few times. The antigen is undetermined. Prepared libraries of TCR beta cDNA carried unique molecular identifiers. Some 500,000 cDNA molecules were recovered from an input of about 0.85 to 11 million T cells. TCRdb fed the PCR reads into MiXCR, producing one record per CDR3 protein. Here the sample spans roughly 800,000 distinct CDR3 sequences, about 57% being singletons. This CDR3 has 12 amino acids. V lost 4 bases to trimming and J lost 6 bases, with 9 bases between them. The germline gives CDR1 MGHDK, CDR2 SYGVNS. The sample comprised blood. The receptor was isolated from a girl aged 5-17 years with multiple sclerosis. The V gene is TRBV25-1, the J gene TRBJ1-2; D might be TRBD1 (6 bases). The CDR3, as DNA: TGTGCCAGCAGTGTGACAGGAGATGGCTACACCTTC. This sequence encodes CASSVTGDGYTF.